This T cell receptor beta chain was found in a study of blood T cell repertoires in COVID-19. Turning to the study itself: From the United States, Italy and Spain came samples of acute and convalescent COVID-19. PBMCs, B-cell-depleted T cells, or T cells provided the cDNA or gDNA that made up the material.

Germline values: CDR1 MNHEY, CDR2 SMNVEV (reference sequence). The CDR3 consists of 15 residues. The V end was cut by 2 bases, the J end by 4 bases, with 11 bases between. Profiled with immunoSEQ multiplex PCR; TCRdb holds only in-frame clones, not every one. The sample lists a few hundred thousand clones; around 83% were seen once. This rearrangement joins TRBV27 to TRBJ1-4; the D gene is possibly TRBD1 (5 bases). The receptor comes from a woman aged 50 to 60 with acute or convalescent COVID-19. Sequenced sample: peripheral blood. The CDR3 is CASSLGIDSNEKLFF. The CDR3 DNA reads as TGTGCCAGCAGTTTAGGGATTGACAGTAATGAAAAACTGTTTTTT.